Listed here is a single TCR beta chain. Trimming took 4 bases from V and 2 from J; bases not matched to a gene: 7. CDR1 is SEHNR, CDR2 FQNEAQ, per germline (reference sequence). This CDR3 has 15 amino acids. This record belongs to a study of CD8+CD57+ T cells in acquired aplastic anemia. Study details: Sorted cells (CD4+ and CD8+) yielded DNA amounts that averaged about 3.1 ug.

Profiling that covered TCR beta VDJ and CDR3 relied on genomic DNA as its template. One entry per CDR3 protein, called by TCRdb with MiXCR from the reads. The table shows over 150,000 distinct CDR3 sequences, with 71% occurring only once. CD8+CD57+ cell expansion had been shown by flow cytometry in patients chosen for sequencing. The sequenced material came from sorted CD4+, CD8+, or CD8+CD57+ T cells (not recorded which) from PBMCs. V gene TRBV7-9 combines with J gene TRBJ1-2; 7 positions agree with TRBD1. This receptor was taken from a human donor with aplastic anemia. The CDR3 loop is CASSSSGTVNYGYTF. The CDR3 DNA reads as TGTGCCAGCAGCTCCTCCGGGACAGTCAACTATGGCTACACCTTC.